This is a list of T cell receptor beta chains from one sample in a study of T cell repertoires in cytomegalovirus infection. MiXCR, applied by TCRdb to the reads, yields one record per CDR3 protein. The sample contains roughly 150,000 distinct CDR3 sequences, 20% to 30% of which appear only once. Sequencing input: PBMCs. The receptors come from a human donor in good health (CMV status not recorded). Some clones in this sample may be carry-over from other donors' samples. CDR3s leave out the opening cysteine and the closing phenylalanine or tryptophan. Each record gives: V gene, J gene, CDR3 protein.

TRBV6-5	TRBJ1-3	ASTDRASGNTIY
TRBV11-2	TRBJ1-4	ASRPTGDREKLF
TRBV2	TRBJ1-2	ASSLDRGYGYT
TRBV30	TRBJ2-1	AWSVPWGRYNEQF
TRBV20-1	TRBJ2-1	SARQGRFSYNEQF
TRBV4-1	TRBJ2-3	ASSYSGGATDTQY
TRBV5-6	TRBJ1-1	ASSSGTGPTEAF
TRBV28	TRBJ2-2	ASSLGPSTGELF
TRBV18	TRBJ2-3	ASSRGTGYTDTQY
TRBV28	TRBJ1-5	ASSSLGQGPQH
TRBV7-3	TRBJ2-3	ASSSGAGLTDTQY
TRBV29-1	TRBJ2-5	SVVGSGQETQY
TRBV7-8	TRBJ1-5	ASSLNEIDQPQH
TRBV2	TRBJ1-5	ASSDQGPNQPQH
TRBV28	TRBJ1-3	ASSPPGGLGNTIY
TRBV6-1	TRBJ2-1	ASSEVSGSSYNEQF
TRBV7-2	TRBJ1-2	ASSAQGYGYT
TRBV29-1	TRBJ2-1	SVGGGSSSYNEQF
TRBV18	TRBJ1-1	ASSPPGQGFRTDLTEAF
TRBV13	TRBJ2-7	ASSLAGGLAGVGEQY
TRBV28	TRBJ1-2	ASSFPTGYYGYT
TRBV28	TRBJ2-7	ASSYRGYRYEQY
TRBV7-2	TRBJ2-3	ASSSSGGFGTDTQY
TRBV12-3/TRBV12-4	TRBJ1-5	ASSLNGNSNQPQH
TRBV7-2	TRBJ2-3	ASRTTQVSGTDTQY
TRBV19	TRBJ2-1	ASSGPYNEQF
TRBV6-1	TRBJ1-5	ASSGEGSQPQH
TRBV7-2	TRBJ1-4	ASSLVSTVQNEKLF
TRBV5-8	TRBJ2-3	ASSWISSSGSSDTQY
TRBV7-2	TRBJ2-5	ASSSGPIETQY
TRBV7-8	TRBJ2-7	ASSLVGGSYEQY
TRBV7-2	TRBJ1-1	ASSLIQSSGNTEAF
TRBV7-9	TRBJ1-1	ASSSGTSSSEAF